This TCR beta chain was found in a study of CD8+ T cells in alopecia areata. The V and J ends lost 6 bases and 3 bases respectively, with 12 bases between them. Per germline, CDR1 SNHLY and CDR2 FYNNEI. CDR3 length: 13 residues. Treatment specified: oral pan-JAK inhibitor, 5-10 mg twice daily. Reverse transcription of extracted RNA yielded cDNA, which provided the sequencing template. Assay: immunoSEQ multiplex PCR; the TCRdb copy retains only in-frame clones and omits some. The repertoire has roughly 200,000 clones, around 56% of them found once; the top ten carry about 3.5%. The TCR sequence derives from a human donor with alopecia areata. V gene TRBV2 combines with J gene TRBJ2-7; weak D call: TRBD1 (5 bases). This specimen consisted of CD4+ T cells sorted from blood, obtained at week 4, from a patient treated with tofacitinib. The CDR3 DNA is TGTGCCAGCAGAGCCTCCCAGGGCTACGAGCAGTACTTC. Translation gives CASRASQGYEQYF.